This T cell receptor (beta chain) was profiled in a study of cytomegalovirus exposure and HLA in healthy donors. Study-level information: A prior study identified 120 million or so unique TCR beta sequences from about 179 million T cells. Study-wide findings and caveats: With high specificity and sensitivity, the classifier reportedly diagnosed cytomegalovirus status. Later analysis placed DRB1 highest and HLA-C lowest in TCR association rates, which differed by HLA locus.

The PCR was carried out with 60 Vbeta primers and 13 Jbeta primers. Assay: immunoSEQ multiplex PCR; the TCRdb copy retains only in-frame clones and omits some. Counted here are 100,000 to 150,000 clones, roughly 82% occurring once; the ten biggest clones make up around 10%. Of note for this clone: Its antigen is unidentified.

The material sequenced was PBMCs. The source is a male donor in good health and CMV-seropositive.

The CDR3 bases are TGCGCCAGCAGTCACCCCGGGACAGGGTACCAAGAGACCCAGTACTTC. It translates to CASSHPGTGYQETQYF. The V gene is TRBV23-1, the J gene TRBJ2-5; the match to TRBD1 covers 9 bases. TRBV23-1 is sorted into the ORF group, with uncertain function. V shed 3 bases, J shed 0 bases, and the junction held 5 bases outside the gene matches. The CDR3 spans 16 residues.